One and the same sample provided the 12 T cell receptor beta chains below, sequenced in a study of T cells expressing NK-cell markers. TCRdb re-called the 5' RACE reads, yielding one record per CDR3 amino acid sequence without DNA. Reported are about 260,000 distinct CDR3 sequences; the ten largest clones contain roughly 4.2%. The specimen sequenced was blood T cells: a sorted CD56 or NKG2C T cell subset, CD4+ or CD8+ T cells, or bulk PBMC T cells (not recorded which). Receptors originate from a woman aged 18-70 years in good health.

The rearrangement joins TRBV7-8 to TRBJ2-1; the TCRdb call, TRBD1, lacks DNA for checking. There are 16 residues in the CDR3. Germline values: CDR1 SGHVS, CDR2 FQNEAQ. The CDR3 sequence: CASSLAGGQFYNEQFF.

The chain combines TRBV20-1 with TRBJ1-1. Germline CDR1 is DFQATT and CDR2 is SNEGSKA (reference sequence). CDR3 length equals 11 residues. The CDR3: CSARDYGEAFF.

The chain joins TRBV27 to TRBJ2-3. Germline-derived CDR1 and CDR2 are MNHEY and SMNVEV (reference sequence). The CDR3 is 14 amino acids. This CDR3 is CASSLIRSTDTQYF.

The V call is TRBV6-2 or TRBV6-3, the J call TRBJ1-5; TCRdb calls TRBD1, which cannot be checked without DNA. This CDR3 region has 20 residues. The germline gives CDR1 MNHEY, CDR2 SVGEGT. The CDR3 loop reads CASSYSGPGQGIGSNQPQHF.

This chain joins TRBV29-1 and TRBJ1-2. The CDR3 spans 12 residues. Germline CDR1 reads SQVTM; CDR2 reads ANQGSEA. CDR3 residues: CSVERFDNRNTF.

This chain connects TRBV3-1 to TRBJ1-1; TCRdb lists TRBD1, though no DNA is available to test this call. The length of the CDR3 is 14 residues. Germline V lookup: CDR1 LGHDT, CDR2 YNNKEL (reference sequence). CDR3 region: CASSHLGPVPEAFF.

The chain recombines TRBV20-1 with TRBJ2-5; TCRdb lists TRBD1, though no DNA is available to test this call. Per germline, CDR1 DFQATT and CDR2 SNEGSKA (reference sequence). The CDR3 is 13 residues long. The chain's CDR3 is CSARRATLETQYF.

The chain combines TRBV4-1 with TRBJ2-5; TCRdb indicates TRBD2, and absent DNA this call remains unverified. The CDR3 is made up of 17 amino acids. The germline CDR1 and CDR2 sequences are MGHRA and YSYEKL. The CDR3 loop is CASSQRFLAGQQETQYF.

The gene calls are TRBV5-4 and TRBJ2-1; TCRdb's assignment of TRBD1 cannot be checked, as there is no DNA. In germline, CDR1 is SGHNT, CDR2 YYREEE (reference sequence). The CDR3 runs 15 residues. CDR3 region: CASSSTQGANNEQFF.

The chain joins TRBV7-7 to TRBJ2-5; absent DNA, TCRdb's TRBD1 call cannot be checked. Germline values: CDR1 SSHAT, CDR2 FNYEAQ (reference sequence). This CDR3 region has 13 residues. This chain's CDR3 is CASSATDWGTQYF.

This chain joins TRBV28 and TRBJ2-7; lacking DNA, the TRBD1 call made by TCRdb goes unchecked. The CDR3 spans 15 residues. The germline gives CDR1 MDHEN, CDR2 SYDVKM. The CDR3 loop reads CASRARGRGAYEQYF. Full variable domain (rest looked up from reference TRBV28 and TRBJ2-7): DVKVTQSSRYLVKRTGEKVFLECVQDMDHENMFWYRQDPGLGLRLIYFSYDVKMKEKGDIPEGYSVSREKKERFSLILESASTNQTSMYLCASRARGRGAYEQYFGPGTRLTVT.

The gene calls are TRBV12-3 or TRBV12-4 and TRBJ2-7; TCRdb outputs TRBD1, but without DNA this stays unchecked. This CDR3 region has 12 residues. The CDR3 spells CASKTGNYEQYF.